This T cell receptor (beta chain) was captured by sequencing in a study of T-cell memory formation after mild COVID-19. Overall study findings and caveats: The appearance of some responding clones in pre-infection memory suggested that cross-reactive memory joined. Clones shrinking from day 15 to 85 showed even CD4/CD8 mixes; later expanders tilted CD4+. The SARS-CoV-2 specificity of second-wave clones reaching peak at day 37 remained unverified.

Germline lookup yields CDR1 SGDLS and CDR2 YYNGEE. This CDR3 spans 14 amino acids. Trimming removed 4 bases from V and 4 bases from J; junction bases left unmatched: 4. Of note for this clonotype: Its antigen is not identified.

Using constant-segment primers, 5'RACE produced TCR alpha and TCR beta cDNA libraries carrying sample barcodes and UMIs. In TCRdb, the 5' RACE reads were re-called with MiXCR into one record per CDR3 protein. This sample has around 300,000 distinct CDR3 sequences, with around 8% found just once. Sequencing used PBMCs or a T cell subset sorted from them (not recorded which). The receptor was derived from a man between 18 and 35 years old who had mild COVID-19 (a few samples of this study predate the infection). Cell type and time point are not known. The rearrangement links TRBV9 to TRBJ1-4, with 7 bases lining up with TRBD1. The CDR3 nucleotides read TGTGCCAGCAGCCGGGACAGTTATAATGAAAAACTGTTTTTT. Protein sequence: CASSRDSYNEKLFF.